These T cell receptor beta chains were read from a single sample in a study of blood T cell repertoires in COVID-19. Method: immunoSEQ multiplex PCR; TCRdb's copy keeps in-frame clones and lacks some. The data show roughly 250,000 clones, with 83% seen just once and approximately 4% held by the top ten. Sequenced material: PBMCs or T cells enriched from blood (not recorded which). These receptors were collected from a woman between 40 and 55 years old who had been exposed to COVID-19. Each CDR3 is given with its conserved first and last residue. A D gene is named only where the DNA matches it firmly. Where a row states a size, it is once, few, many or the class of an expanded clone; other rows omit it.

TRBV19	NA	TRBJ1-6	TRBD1	TGTGCCAGTAGCCAGGGGACAGTCGAGTCACCCCTCCACTTT	CASSQGTVESPLHF
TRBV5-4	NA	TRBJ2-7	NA	TGTGCCAGCAGCGCCCAGACAGGATCCTACGAGCAGTACTTC	CASSAQTGSYEQYF
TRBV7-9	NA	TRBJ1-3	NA	TGTGCCAGCAGCTCGTTAAACTCTGGAAACACCATATATTTT	CASSSLNSGNTIYF
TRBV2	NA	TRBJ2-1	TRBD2	TGTGCCAGCAGTGAAGCGCCGGGAGGCCGGGGCTACAATGAGCAGTTCTTC	CASSEAPGGRGYNEQFF
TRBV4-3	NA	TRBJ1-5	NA	TGCGCCAGCAGCCAGACCAGGGGCGGGAATCAGCCCCAGCATTTT	CASSQTRGGNQPQHF
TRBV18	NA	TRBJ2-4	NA	TGTGCCAGCTCAGTTGACCGGGACACTCAGTACTTT	CASSVDRDTQYF
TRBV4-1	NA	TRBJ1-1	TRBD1	TGCGCCAGCAGCCAAGTAACAGGGGTCCGGGGAGCTTTCTTT	CASSQVTGVRGAFF
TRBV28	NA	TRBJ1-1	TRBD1	TGTGCCAGCAGTTTTAGTACAGGGGTGAACACTGAAGCTTTCTTT	CASSFSTGVNTEAFF
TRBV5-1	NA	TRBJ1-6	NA	TGCGCCAGCAGCCCGGGACTTTCGAATTCACCCCTCCACTTT	CASSPGLSNSPLHF
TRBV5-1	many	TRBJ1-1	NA	TGCGCCAGCAGCCAACAGGAGAACACTGAAGCTTTCTTT	CASSQQENTEAFF
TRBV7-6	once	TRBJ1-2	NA	TGTGCCAGCAGCTGGAGTCAACGACAGGCCCAGGATGGCTACACCTTC	CASSWSQRQAQDGYTF
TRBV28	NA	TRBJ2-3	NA	TGTGCCAGCCGAATAGGACATTTTACAGCTAGCACAGATACGCAGTATTTT	CASRIGHFTASTDTQYF
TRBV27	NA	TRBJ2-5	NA	TGTGCCAGCAGTTTATCGGGCAGACAAGAGACCCAGTACTTC	CASSLSGRQETQYF
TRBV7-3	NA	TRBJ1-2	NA	TGTGCCAGCAGCCGATATTCAAATTGGGGGCAGGACTATGGCTACACCTTC	CASSRYSNWGQDYGYTF
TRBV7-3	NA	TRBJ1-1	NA	TGTGCCAGCAGCCCAAACCCCGTAAACGGGGCTTTCTTT	CASSPNPVNGAFF
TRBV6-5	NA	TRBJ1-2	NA	TGTGCCAGCAGTTACTCGAGCGACAGGCGCTATGGCTACACCTTC	CASSYSSDRRYGYTF
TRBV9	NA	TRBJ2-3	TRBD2	TGTGCCAGCAGTGACGAGCGGGGGGGCTTAATAGGCACAGATACGCAGTATTTT	CASSDERGGLIGTDTQYF
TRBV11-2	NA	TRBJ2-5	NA	TGTGCCAGCAGCTTACAACAGCAAGAGACCCAGTACTTC	CASSLQQQETQYF
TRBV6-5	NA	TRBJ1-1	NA	TGTGCCAGCAGTTACAACATGAACACTGAAGCTTTCTTT	CASSYNMNTEAFF
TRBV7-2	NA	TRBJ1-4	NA	TGTGCCAGCAGCAGACAGCTAAATGAAAAACTGTTTTTT	CASSRQLNEKLFF
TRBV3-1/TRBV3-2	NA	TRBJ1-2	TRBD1	TGTGCCAGCAGCCGACAGGGATTGGGGGCCTATGGCTACACCTTC	CASSRQGLGAYGYTF
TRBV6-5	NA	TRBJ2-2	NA	TGTGCCAGCAGTCGGTTAGCGAACACCGGGGAGCTGTTTTTT	CASSRLANTGELFF
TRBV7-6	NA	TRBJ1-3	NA	TGTGCCAGCAGCTTAGCGGTGGCAGGGAGAAACACCATATATTTT	CASSLAVAGRNTIYF
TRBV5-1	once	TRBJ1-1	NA	TGCGCCAGCAGCTTGAATGGGGTGGGAGTGGAAGCTTTCTTT	CASSLNGVGVEAFF
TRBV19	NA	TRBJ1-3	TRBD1	TGTGCCAGTAGAAGGACAGGGGGCGTCGGAAACACCATATATTTT	CASRRTGGVGNTIYF
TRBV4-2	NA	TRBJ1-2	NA	TGTGCCAGCAGCCAAGATCAGGGAGGGGGAAATGGCTACACCTTC	CASSQDQGGGNGYTF
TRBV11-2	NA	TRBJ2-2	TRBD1	TGTGCCAGCAGCTCTAGGGGTATGGGACAGGGGGCGAACACCGGGGAGCTGTTTTTT	CASSSRGMGQGANTGELFF
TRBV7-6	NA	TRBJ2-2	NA	TGTGCCAGCAGCTTGGGGACAACCACCGGGGAGCTGTTTTTT	CASSLGTTTGELFF
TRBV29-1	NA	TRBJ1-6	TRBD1	TGCAGCGTTGAGGGACAGTCCTTTGATTCACCCCTCCACTTT	CSVEGQSFDSPLHF
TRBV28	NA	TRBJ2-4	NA	TGTGCCAGCAGCCCGGACCCGGGCGGGGTACTCAAAAACATTCAGTACTTC	CASSPDPGGVLKNIQYF
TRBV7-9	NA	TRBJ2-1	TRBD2	TGTGCCAGAGGGACTAGCGTACCTAATGAGCAGTTCTTC	CARGTSVPNEQFF
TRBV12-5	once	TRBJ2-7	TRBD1	TGTGCTAGTGGGACAGGGTTTATACAGTACGAGCAGTACTTC	CASGTGFIQYEQYF
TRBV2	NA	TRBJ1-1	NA	TGTGCCAGCAGTGAAGGGGGAGGTTCCACTGAAGCTTTCTTT	CASSEGGGSTEAFF
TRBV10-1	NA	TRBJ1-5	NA	TGCGCCAGCCGCGTCCGGGCACTGGGGGGATATTGCAATCAGCCCCAGCATTTT	CASRVRALGGYCNQPQHF
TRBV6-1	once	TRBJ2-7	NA	TGTGCCAGCAGTGAAGTGGGCAGATCCTACGAGCAGTACTTC	CASSEVGRSYEQYF
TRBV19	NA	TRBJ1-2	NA	TGTGCCAGTAGTATTCGTGCTAGGCGGGGGCAGGTTGGCTACACCTTC	CASSIRARRGQVGYTF
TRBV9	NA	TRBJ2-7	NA	TGTGCCAGCAGCCCGCCGGGTCTATCCTACGAGCAGTACTTC	CASSPPGLSYEQYF
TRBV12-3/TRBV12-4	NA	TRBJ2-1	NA	TGTGCCAGCAGTTTGCCAGGGCACAATGAGCAGTTCTTC	CASSLPGHNEQFF
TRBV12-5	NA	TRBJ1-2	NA	TGTGCTAGTGGTTTGTCGCAGGTTAACTATGGCTACACCTTC	CASGLSQVNYGYTF
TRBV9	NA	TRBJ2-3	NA	TGTGCCAGCAGCGTAGGCGAGACAGAACTCACAGATACGCAGTATTTT	CASSVGETELTDTQYF
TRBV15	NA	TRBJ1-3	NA	TGTGCCACCAGCAGAGAATATCCCACCACAAGGGGCTCTGGAAACACCATATATTTT	CATSREYPTTRGSGNTIYF
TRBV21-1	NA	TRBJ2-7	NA	TGTGCCAGCAGCAAAGCCGGCAGGGGACCTGTTGACGAGCAGTACTTC	CASSKAGRGPVDEQYF
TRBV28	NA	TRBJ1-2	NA	TGTGCCAGCAGTTTGGGAGGGGCGGGCACTAACTATGGCTACACCTTC	CASSLGGAGTNYGYTF
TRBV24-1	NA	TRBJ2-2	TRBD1	TGTGCCACCAGTGATAGCGGACAGGGCCTTATCGTGGAGCTGTTTTTT	CATSDSGQGLIVELFF
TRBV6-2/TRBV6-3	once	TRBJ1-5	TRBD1	TGTGCCAGCAGTTACCCCGGGACAGAGAACCCACGTCTCAATCAGCCCCAGCATTTT	CASSYPGTENPRLNQPQHF
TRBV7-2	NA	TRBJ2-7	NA	TGTGCCAGCAGCTTAAGACAGGAGTCCTACGAGCAGTACTTC	CASSLRQESYEQYF
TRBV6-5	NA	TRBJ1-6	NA	TGTGCCAGCAGTTACGGGGATCGGGGTTCGCCCCTCCACTTT	CASSYGDRGSPLHF
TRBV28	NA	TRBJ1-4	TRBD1	TGTGCCAGCAGACCGACAGGGGGCTTAGAAAAACTGTTTTTT	CASRPTGGLEKLFF
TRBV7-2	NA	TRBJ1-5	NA	TGTGCCAGCAGCCCGATGGGGGGAAATCAGCCCCAGCATTTT	CASSPMGGNQPQHF